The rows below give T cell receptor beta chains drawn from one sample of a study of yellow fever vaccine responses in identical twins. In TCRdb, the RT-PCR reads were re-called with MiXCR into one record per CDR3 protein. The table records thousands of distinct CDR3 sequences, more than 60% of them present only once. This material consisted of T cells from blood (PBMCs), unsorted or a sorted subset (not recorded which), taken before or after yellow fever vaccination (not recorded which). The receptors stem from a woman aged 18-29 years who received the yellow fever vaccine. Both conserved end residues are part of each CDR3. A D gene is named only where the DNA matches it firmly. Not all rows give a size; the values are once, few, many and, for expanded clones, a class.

CDR3: CSARDPGKEYEQYF
size: NA
D: NA
V: TRBV20-1
J: TRBJ2-7

CDR3: CASSQVNGEQFF
size: NA
D: NA
V: TRBV4-3
J: TRBJ2-1

CDR3: CASSQVNRGYEQYF
size: once
D: TRBD1
V: TRBV14
J: TRBJ2-7

CDR3: CASSLAQDYEQYF
size: NA
D: NA
V: TRBV7-9
J: TRBJ2-7

CDR3: CASSQGYYEQYF
size: NA
D: NA
V: TRBV7-9
J: TRBJ2-7

CDR3: CATSVPRQVPVNTEAFF
size: NA
D: NA
V: TRBV24-1
J: TRBJ1-1

CDR3: CRGDRLYNEQFF
size: NA
D: NA
V: TRBV29-1
J: TRBJ2-1

CDR3: CASSQDGGAGANVLTF
size: NA
D: TRBD2
V: TRBV4-3
J: TRBJ2-6

CDR3: CASQSGGNQPQHF
size: NA
D: NA
V: TRBV19
J: TRBJ1-5

CDR3: CATSRVADSSYEQYF
size: NA
D: NA
V: TRBV15
J: TRBJ2-7

CDR3: CASKEGHRFYEQYF
size: NA
D: NA
V: TRBV23-1
J: TRBJ2-7

CDR3: CSVASGATNEQFF
size: NA
D: TRBD2
V: TRBV29-1
J: TRBJ2-1

CDR3: CASSPRSVGANTEAFF
size: NA
D: NA
V: TRBV4-1
J: TRBJ1-1

CDR3: CSASFPGRDHEQYF
size: NA
D: NA
V: TRBV20-1
J: TRBJ2-7

CDR3: CATSRTREGYNEQFF
size: NA
D: NA
V: TRBV15
J: TRBJ2-1

CDR3: CASSLGTGGGQETQYF
size: few
D: TRBD1
V: TRBV11-2
J: TRBJ2-5

CDR3: CASSLHLTYEQFF
size: few
D: NA
V: TRBV7-6
J: TRBJ2-1

CDR3: CASSLDLLTETQYF
size: NA
D: NA
V: TRBV7-9
J: TRBJ2-5

CDR3: CSVEVEGGDEKLFF
size: NA
D: NA
V: TRBV29-1
J: TRBJ1-4

CDR3: CASSQDPGRGADTQYF
size: NA
D: NA
V: TRBV4-3
J: TRBJ2-3

CDR3: CASSERVGGGTYSYNEQFF
size: NA
D: NA
V: TRBV10-1
J: TRBJ2-1

CDR3: CASSQSPGTAYNEQFF
size: few
D: TRBD1
V: TRBV4-1
J: TRBJ2-1

CDR3: CASSQDAVGQTYEQYF
size: NA
D: NA
V: TRBV4-2
J: TRBJ2-7

CDR3: CSVIRDREEQYF
size: NA
D: TRBD1
V: TRBV29-1
J: TRBJ2-7

CDR3: CASSFRDRVYEQYF
size: NA
D: TRBD1
V: TRBV19
J: TRBJ2-7

CDR3: CASSLGGLGEQYF
size: NA
D: NA
V: TRBV7-6
J: TRBJ2-7

CDR3: CATSRDADGYSGANVLTF
size: NA
D: NA
V: TRBV15
J: TRBJ2-6

CDR3: CASRDLDRAPNEQFF
size: NA
D: TRBD1
V: TRBV7-9
J: TRBJ2-1

CDR3: CASSSPDYEQYF
size: NA
D: NA
V: TRBV7-9
J: TRBJ2-7

CDR3: CATPKGGRTEAFF
size: once
D: NA
V: TRBV12-3/TRBV12-4
J: TRBJ1-1

CDR3: CSGASYNEQFF
size: NA
D: NA
V: TRBV29-1
J: TRBJ2-1

CDR3: CASSQELQGGYGYTF
size: NA
D: NA
V: TRBV4-1
J: TRBJ1-2

CDR3: CASSGRGDSPYEQYF
size: NA
D: NA
V: TRBV11-1
J: TRBJ2-7

CDR3: CASSLIPSSYNEQFF
size: NA
D: NA
V: TRBV11-1
J: TRBJ2-1

CDR3: CAIRGETEAFF
size: NA
D: NA
V: TRBV10-3
J: TRBJ1-1

CDR3: CASRLGVNEQFF
size: NA
D: NA
V: TRBV13
J: TRBJ2-1

CDR3: CASSLESWEQYF
size: NA
D: NA
V: TRBV7-9
J: TRBJ2-7

CDR3: CASSPRLAGVGEQYF
size: NA
D: TRBD2
V: TRBV9
J: TRBJ2-7

CDR3: CSARGERDYNEQFF
size: NA
D: TRBD2
V: TRBV20-1
J: TRBJ2-1

CDR3: CASSQVLTVSYEQYF
size: NA
D: NA
V: TRBV4-1
J: TRBJ2-7

CDR3: CASSLNWGLYNEQFF
size: once
D: NA
V: TRBV5-1
J: TRBJ2-1

CDR3: CASSHTLAGGSETQYF
size: NA
D: TRBD2
V: TRBV6-2/TRBV6-3
J: TRBJ2-5

CDR3: CASSQDPRPDHYGYTF
size: few
D: NA
V: TRBV4-1
J: TRBJ1-2

CDR3: CASSLGAAGYGTGELFF
size: NA
D: NA
V: TRBV11-1
J: TRBJ2-2

CDR3: CASSEGRDVETQYF
size: NA
D: NA
V: TRBV10-1
J: TRBJ2-5

CDR3: CAISPELRIGEKTEAFF
size: few
D: NA
V: TRBV10-3
J: TRBJ1-1

CDR3: CASVPSGVYEQYF
size: NA
D: NA
V: TRBV21-1
J: TRBJ2-7

CDR3: CASSLGTGVSYEQYF
size: NA
D: NA
V: TRBV11-3
J: TRBJ2-7

CDR3: CASSQDLSSTDTQYF
size: NA
D: NA
V: TRBV4-1
J: TRBJ2-3

CDR3: CASSQDRVPYNEQFF
size: NA
D: NA
V: TRBV4-3
J: TRBJ2-1

CDR3: CATSREGDYEQYF
size: once
D: NA
V: TRBV15
J: TRBJ2-7

CDR3: CSVLAGSYNEQFF
size: few
D: NA
V: TRBV29-1
J: TRBJ2-1

CDR3: CASSLEGGQYEQYF
size: NA
D: TRBD1
V: TRBV11-1
J: TRBJ2-7

CDR3: CASSQGAGGSYNEQFF
size: NA
D: TRBD2
V: TRBV16
J: TRBJ2-1

CDR3: CASSQQEGGNIQYF
size: NA
D: NA
V: TRBV4-1
J: TRBJ2-4

CDR3: CASSQATSGRAGELFF
size: NA
D: TRBD2
V: TRBV4-1
J: TRBJ2-2

CDR3: CASSEPGPGGVTQYF
size: NA
D: TRBD1
V: TRBV2
J: TRBJ2-5

CDR3: CASSVRAGNTEAFF
size: NA
D: NA
V: TRBV6-1
J: TRBJ1-1

CDR3: CATSRSDREYNEQYF
size: few
D: TRBD1
V: TRBV15
J: TRBJ2-7